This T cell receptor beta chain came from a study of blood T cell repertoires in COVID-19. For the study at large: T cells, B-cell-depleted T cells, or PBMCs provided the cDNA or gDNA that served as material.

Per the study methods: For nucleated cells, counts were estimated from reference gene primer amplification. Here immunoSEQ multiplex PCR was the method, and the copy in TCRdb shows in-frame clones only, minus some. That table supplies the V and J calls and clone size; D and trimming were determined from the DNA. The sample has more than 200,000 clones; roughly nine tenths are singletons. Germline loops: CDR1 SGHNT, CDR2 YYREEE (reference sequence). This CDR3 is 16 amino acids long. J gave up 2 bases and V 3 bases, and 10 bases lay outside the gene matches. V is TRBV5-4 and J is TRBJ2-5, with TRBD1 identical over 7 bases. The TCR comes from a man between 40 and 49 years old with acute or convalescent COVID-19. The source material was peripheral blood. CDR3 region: CASSYVPQGWQETQYF. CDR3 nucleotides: TGTGCCAGCAGCTACGTCCCACAGGGGTGGCAAGAGACCCAGTACTTC.